This TCR beta chain was recorded in a study of OX40 agonist ivuxolimab in advanced cancers. Study-level points and caveats: CD4+ and CD8+ T cells in blood underwent clonal expansion by week 6 at 0.1 to 3.0 mg/kg.

Worth noting for this clone: Its target is not known.

Profiled with immunoSEQ multiplex PCR; TCRdb holds only in-frame clones, not every one. The sample has approximately 60,000 clones, around 87% seen once. Germline CDR1 is MNHEY and CDR2 is SMNVEV (reference sequence). The CDR3 is 13 amino acids. V lost 8 bases and J 5 bases, leaving 13 bases between the germline ends. This chain connects TRBV27 to TRBJ2-1; D ambiguous. This receptor was identified in an adult with an advanced solid tumor such as melanoma, head and neck, liver or kidney cancer. Source: CD4+ or CD8+ T cells sorted from blood, taken in a trial of the OX40 agonist ivuxolimab. In DNA form, the CDR3 reads TGTGCCAGCTACAGAAGGCCCGACAATGAGCAGTTCTTC. Translated: CASYRRPDNEQFF.